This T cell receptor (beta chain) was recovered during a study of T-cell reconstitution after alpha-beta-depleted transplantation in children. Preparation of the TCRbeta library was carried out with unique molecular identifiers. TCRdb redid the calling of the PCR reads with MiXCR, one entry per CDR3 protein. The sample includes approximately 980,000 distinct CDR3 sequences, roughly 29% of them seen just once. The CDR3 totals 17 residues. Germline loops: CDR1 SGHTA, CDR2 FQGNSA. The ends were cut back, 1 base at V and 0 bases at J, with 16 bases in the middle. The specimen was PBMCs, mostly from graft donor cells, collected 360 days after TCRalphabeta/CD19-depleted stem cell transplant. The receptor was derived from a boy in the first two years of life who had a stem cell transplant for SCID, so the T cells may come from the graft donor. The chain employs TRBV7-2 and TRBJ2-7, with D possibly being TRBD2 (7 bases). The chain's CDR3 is CASSLVSGGQYSYEQYF. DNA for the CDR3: TGTGCCAGCAGCTTAGTGTCCGGGGGGCAATACTCCTACGAGCAGTACTTC.